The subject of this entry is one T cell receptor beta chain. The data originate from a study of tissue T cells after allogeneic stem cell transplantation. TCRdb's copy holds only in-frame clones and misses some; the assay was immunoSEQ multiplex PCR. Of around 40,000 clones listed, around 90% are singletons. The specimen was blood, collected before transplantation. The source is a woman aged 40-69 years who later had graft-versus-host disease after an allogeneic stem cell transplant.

DNA of the CDR3: TGTGCCAGCAGCTGGAGGGATTTCTACAATGAGCAGTTCTTC. The encoded protein is CASSWRDFYNEQFF. This chain connects TRBV5-4 to TRBJ2-1; a possible D gene is TRBD2 (6 bases). The CDR3 extends over 14 amino acids. Germline V gene data show CDR1 as SGHNT and CDR2 as YYREEE (reference sequence). Trimming left V 3 bases short and J 3 bases short, with 10 bases between. Full variable domain (rest looked up from reference TRBV5-4 and TRBJ2-1): ETGVTQSPTHLIKTRGQQVTLRCSSQSGHNTVSWYQQALGQGPQFIFQYYREEENGRGNFPPRFSGLQFPNYSSELNVNALELDDSALYLCASSWRDFYNEQFFGPGTRLTVL.